This T cell receptor (beta chain) comes out of a study of blood T cell repertoires in COVID-19. Background on the study: Samples taken during acute and convalescent COVID-19 were collected in the United States, Italy and Spain.

In the authors' workflow: Amplified reference gene primers provided the basis for estimating nucleated cell counts. TCRdb keeps only in-frame clones here, not all; method: immunoSEQ multiplex PCR. V, J and clone size reflect that table, while D and trimming were determined from the DNA. Of 170,000 or so clones in the sample, roughly 80% were seen once. CDR1 is SGDLS and CDR2 is YYNGEE in the germline V gene. CDR3 length: 16 amino acids. Trimming cost V 4 bases and J 0 bases; bases outside gene matches: 7. The origin of this receptor is a man in his late teens or twenties with active or convalescent COVID-19. The chain recombines TRBV9 with TRBJ2-1, with 7 bases identical to TRBD2. Sequencing input: peripheral blood. CDR3 amino acids: CASSTLGGSSYNEQFF. The CDR3 DNA is TGTGCCAGCAGCACGCTTGGCGGGAGCTCCTACAATGAGCAGTTCTTC.